This T cell receptor (beta chain) was documented in a study of shared clonotypes between healthy human individuals. With respect to this clone: What it recognizes is unknown.

Study-wide results and caveats: With few donors, the genetic and exposure-history diversity represented was limited.

Deletions cut 2 bases from V and 4 bases from J, with 12 bases between. Germline CDR1 and CDR2: SGHRS and YFSETQ. The CDR3 contains 14 residues. Only in-frame clones appear in the TCRdb table, and some are missing; sequencing was by immunoSEQ multiplex PCR. The table records 2 million to 2.5 million clones, approximately 94% of them present only once. The clonotype originates from a man younger than 35 in good health. The material sequenced was naive CD4+ T cells sorted from blood. The subset denotes: CD45RA+ positively selected. The chain combines TRBV5-1 with TRBJ2-5; unclear D gene. The CDR3 region has the DNA TGCGCCAGCAGCTTTACGAGTGGTGGAGAGACCCAGTACTTC. It yields the protein CASSFTSGGETQYF.